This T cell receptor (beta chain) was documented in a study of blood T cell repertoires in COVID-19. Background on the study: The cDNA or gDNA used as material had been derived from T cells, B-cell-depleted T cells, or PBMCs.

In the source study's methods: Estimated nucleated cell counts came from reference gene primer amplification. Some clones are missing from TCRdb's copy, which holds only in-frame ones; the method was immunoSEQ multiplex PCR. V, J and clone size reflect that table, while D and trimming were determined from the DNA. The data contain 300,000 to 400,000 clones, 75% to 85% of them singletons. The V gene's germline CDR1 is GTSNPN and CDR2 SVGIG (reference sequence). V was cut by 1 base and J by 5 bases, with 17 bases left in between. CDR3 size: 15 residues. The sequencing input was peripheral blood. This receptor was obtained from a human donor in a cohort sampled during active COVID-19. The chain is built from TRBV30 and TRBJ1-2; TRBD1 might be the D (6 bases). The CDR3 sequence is CAWSALRDMRYGYTF. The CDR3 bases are TGTGCCTGGAGTGCGCTCCGGGACATGCGGTATGGCTACACCTTC.